The next 31 T cell receptor beta chains were all read from a single sample in a study of T-cell reconstitution after alpha-beta-depleted transplantation in children. It was with unique molecular identifiers that the TCRbeta library was prepared. A single record per CDR3 protein comes from TCRdb applying MiXCR to the PCR reads. The sample contains about 640,000 distinct CDR3 sequences, approximately 15% of which appear only once. Source: PBMCs from the stem cell graft donor, taken from the stem cell graft. The receptor set was obtained from a human donor who donated a stem cell graft to a child with acute myeloid leukemia.

At least ten counts were recorded for this clonotype. This rearrangement joins TRBV7-9 to TRBJ2-3, with 7 bases identical to TRBD1. CDR1 is SEHNR, CDR2 FQNEAQ, per germline (reference sequence). The junction had 8 bases not matched to a gene; V was cut back by 5 bases and J by 3 bases. CDR3 length equals 15 residues. CDR3 region: CASSLPEDRTDTQYF. The CDR3 bases are TGTGCCAGCAGCCTCCCCGAGGACAGGACAGATACGCAGTATTTT.

The V gene is TRBV7-9, the J gene TRBJ2-1; D remains unclear. The CDR3 is 12 residues long. V dropped 5 bases and J dropped 8 bases, with 10 bases sitting between them. Germline V gives CDR1 SEHNR, CDR2 FQNEAQ (reference sequence). Here the CDR3 DNA reads TGTGCCAGCAGCCTCAAGTGGGATGAGCAGTTCTTC. Protein: CASSLKWDEQFF. The full variable domain, rest sourced from reference TRBV7-9 and TRBJ2-1, is DTGVSQNPRHKITKRGQNVTFRCDPISEHNRLYWYRQTLGQGPEFLTYFQNEAQLEKSRLLSDRFSAERPKGSFSTLEIQRTEQGDSAMYLCASSLKWDEQFFGPGTRLTVL.

This clonotype was picked up many times. The V and J genes are TRBV6-1 and TRBJ2-3; perhaps D is TRBD1 or TRBD2 (5 bases each). The V end lost 5 bases, the J end lost 4 bases, and 19 bases lay between the germline ends. CDR3 length: 16 residues. CDR1 is MNHNS and CDR2 is SASEGT in the germline V gene. The CDR3 loop is CASSPDPTGPPDTQYF. The CDR3 bases are TGTGCCAGCAGTCCGGACCCCACGGGGCCCCCAGATACGCAGTATTTT.

This chain uses TRBV30 with TRBJ1-2; D is undetermined. Germline loops: CDR1 GTSNPN, CDR2 SVGIG (reference sequence). V was pared by 2 bases and J by 2 bases, with 6 bases between. This CDR3 is 12 amino acids long. Here the CDR3 reads CAWSRDNYGYTF. In DNA, the CDR3 is TGTGCCTGGAGTCGAGACAACTATGGCTACACCTTC.

V gene TRBV7-6 combines with J gene TRBJ2-3; 10 bases fit TRBD2. The CDR3 is 17 residues long. V was pared by 4 bases and J by 2 bases, with 9 bases of the junction left unmatched. Germline CDR1 SGHVS, CDR2 FNYEAQ. CDR3 protein: CASSSYGTSEYTDTQYF. The CDR3 DNA sequence: TGTGCCAGCAGCTCTTACGGGACTAGCGAATACACAGATACGCAGTATTTT. The complete variable domain, with remaining parts taken from reference TRBV7-6 and TRBJ2-3, reads GAGVSQSPRYKVTKRGQDVALRCDPISGHVSLYWYRQALGQGPEFLTYFNYEAQQDKSGLPNDRFSAERPEGSISTLTIQRTEQRDSAMYRCASSSYGTSEYTDTQYFGPGTRLTVL.

The chain employs TRBV29-1 and TRBJ2-4, with D possibly matching TRBD2 (5 bases). Germline CDR1 and CDR2: SQVTM and ANQGSEA. CDR3 size: 13 residues. The germline V and J ends were trimmed by 5 bases and 1 base, with 9 bases remaining between them. The CDR3 DNA sequence: TGCAGCGTTCTTCGAGGGGCCAAAAACATTCAGTACTTC. It specifies CSVLRGAKNIQYF.

The chain recombines TRBV7-2 with TRBJ1-5; perhaps TRBD1 as D (5 bases). The V gene's germline CDR1 is SGHTA and CDR2 FQGNSA. The CDR3 extends over 17 amino acids. V shed 0 bases and J shed 6 bases, with 18 bases lying between them. CDR3 loop: CASSLALSGGRGQPQHF. The CDR3 DNA reads TGTGCCAGCAGCTTAGCGTTGTCCGGGGGTCGGGGTCAGCCCCAGCATTTT.

The gene calls are TRBV9 and TRBJ2-1; D is possibly TRBD1 or TRBD2 (5 bases each). Trimming removed 4 bases at V and 9 bases at J, with 20 bases between. Germline CDR1 and CDR2: SGDLS and YYNGEE. The CDR3 has 15 residues. This chain's CDR3 is CASSTGTEARGEQFF. CDR3 DNA: TGTGCCAGCAGCACCGGGACCGAGGCTAGGGGTGAGCAGTTCTTC.

The V call is TRBV10-2, the J call TRBJ2-7; weak D call: TRBD2 (6 bases). Trimming left V 7 bases short and J 6 bases short, with 16 bases between. The germline CDR1 and CDR2 sequences are WSHSY and SAAADI. This CDR3 contains 13 residues. As DNA, the CDR3 is TGCGCCAGCACCCGGGACTTTCAAACCGAGCAGTACGTC. Protein: CASTRDFQTEQYV.

In its sample, this clonotype was seen many times. The chain employs TRBV5-6 and TRBJ2-7, with D tentatively TRBD1 (5 bases). Germline V gives CDR1 SGHDT, CDR2 YYEEEE. The V gene lost 3 bases and the J gene lost 2 bases, with 21 bases spanning the gap. The CDR3 runs to 17 residues. CDR3 bases: TGTGCCAGCAGCTCGGCCCTATTTAGACAGAGGACCTACGAGCAGTACGTC. Protein: CASSSALFRQRTYEQYV.

This clonotype has more than one count but fewer than ten. V and J are TRBV20-1 and TRBJ1-2, with 11 positions matching TRBD1. Germline V gene data show CDR1 as DFQATT and CDR2 as SNEGSKA (reference sequence). The CDR3 runs to 16 residues. Trimming took 1 base from V and 2 from J; bases not matched to a gene: 6. CDR3 sequence reads: CSARAAGTGGNYGYTF. CDR3 sequence (DNA): TGCAGTGCTAGAGCCGCCGGGACAGGGGGAAACTATGGCTACACCTTC.

The genes are TRBV4-3 and TRBJ2-3; 9 bases match TRBD1. V trimming: 0 bases; J trimming: 2 bases; junction bases outside the gene matches: 9. From germline, CDR1 is LGHNA and CDR2 YSLEER. CDR3 size: 18 residues. The CDR3 DNA reads TGCGCCAGCAGCCAAGATCGGCCTGGGACAGGGCCCACAGATACGCAGTATTTT. This codes for CASSQDRPGTGPTDTQYF.

To note about this clonotype: Given a much more abundant clone one base away, this may be a read error. CDR3 residues: CSANKGNQPQHF. DNA for the CDR3: TGCAGTGCTAACAAGGGCAATCAGCCCCAGCATTTT. J is TRBJ1-5 and V is TRBV20-1, with no clear D. Between the trimmed V and J ends, which lost 4 bases and 2 bases, there was a span of 6 bases. Germline CDR1 and CDR2: DFQATT and SNEGSKA (reference sequence). The CDR3 runs to 12 residues.

This clonotype was recorded many times. The chain is built from TRBV10-3 and TRBJ2-5; D unclear. CDR1 is ENHRY, CDR2 SYGVKD, per germline. V was trimmed by 4 bases and J by 1 base, leaving 10 bases between them. The CDR3 is 14 amino acids. The chain's CDR3 is CAISVSRAQETQYF. CDR3 nucleotides: TGTGCCATCAGTGTGTCCAGAGCCCAAGAGACCCAGTACTTC.

The table lists this clonotype with a few counts. The chain uses TRBV7-8 and TRBJ2-1; no firm D call. Germline assignment: CDR1 SGHVS and CDR2 FQNEAQ. The CDR3 is made up of 15 amino acids. V gave up 1 base and J gave up 2 bases, with 9 bases separating them. CDR3 nucleotide sequence: TGTGCCAGCAGCTTAGTCGGCTTTGCCTACAATGAGCAGTTCTTC. It is translated as CASSLVGFAYNEQFF.

The chain combines TRBV9 with TRBJ2-7, with 8 bases lining up with TRBD1. The CDR3 is made up of 15 amino acids. Germline assignment: CDR1 SGDLS and CDR2 YYNGEE. V trimming: 4 bases; J trimming: 2 bases; junction bases outside the gene matches: 8. The CDR3 spells CASSNGQGLTYEQYF. The CDR3 DNA sequence: TGTGCCAGCAGCAACGGACAGGGCCTGACCTACGAGCAGTACTTC.

This clonotype has a count of ten or more. This chain joins TRBV29-1 and TRBJ2-7, with 9 bases aligning to TRBD1. V lost 7 bases and J lost 4; bases outside the gene matches: 5. The V gene's germline CDR1 is SQVTM and CDR2 ANQGSEA. The CDR3 has 12 residues. The CDR3 coding sequence is TGCAGCGGCGGACAGGGGAGGTACGAGCAGTACTTC. Amino acid sequence: CSGGQGRYEQYF.

In this sample, this clonotype turned up a few times. This sequence joins TRBV7-2 and TRBJ2-3; 10 bases align to TRBD2. J was trimmed by 2 bases and V by 2 bases; bases with no gene match: 7. CDR3 length: 17 residues. Germline values: CDR1 SGHTA, CDR2 FQGNSA. For the CDR3, the DNA is TGTGCCAGCAGCTTATTTAAACTAGCGGGGTTCACAGATACGCAGTATTTT. Translation: CASSLFKLAGFTDTQYF.

This clonotype has a count of ten or more. The chain employs TRBV12-3 or TRBV12-4 and TRBJ1-4; D gene ambiguous. CDR3 length: 13 amino acids. Trimming pared 5 bases from V and 12 bases from J, leaving 16 bases between. The CDR3 is CASSPGSDGELFF. The CDR3 DNA sequence: TGTGCCAGCAGTCCTGGGTCCGACGGAGAACTGTTTTTT.

Turning to this clonotype: Since a much larger clone is just one base distant, this may be a read error. The chain couples TRBV20-1 to TRBJ1-1, with D maybe TRBD1 (5 bases). Trimming took 0 bases from V and 1 from J, leaving 15 bases between them. Germline V gene sequence: CDR1 DFQATT, CDR2 SNEGSKA (reference sequence). The CDR3 extends over 16 amino acids. In nucleotides, the CDR3 is TGCAGTGCTAGAGATCCCGGGGCACTAAGGAACACTGAAGCTTTCTTT. The encoded protein is CSARDPGALRNTEAFF.

This clonotype showed up just a few times. V usage is TRBV7-2 and J usage is TRBJ1-1; 7 positions agree with TRBD1. With V trimmed by 5 bases and J by 11 bases, 8 bases remained unmatched. The CDR3 has 12 amino acids. Looked up from germline, CDR1 is SGHTA and CDR2 is FQGNSA. As DNA, the CDR3 is TGTGCCAGCAGCAGTTCTACAGGGGACGCTTTCTTT. It specifies CASSSSTGDAFF.

This clonotype was seen repeatedly, ten times or more. The chain links TRBV20-1 to TRBJ1-5, with D possibly matching TRBD1 (5 bases). The V gene's germline CDR1 is DFQATT and CDR2 SNEGSKA (reference sequence). The CDR3 sequence is 14 residues long. V lost 3 bases to trimming and J lost 5 bases, with 14 bases between them. The CDR3 here is CSASAPRGHQPQHF. CDR3 nucleotide sequence: TGCAGTGCTAGTGCACCCCGGGGACATCAGCCCCAGCATTTT.

The gene calls are TRBV18 and TRBJ2-7, with D perhaps given as TRBD1 or TRBD2 (6 bases each). V was pared by 6 bases and J by 0 bases, with 27 bases between. Germline CDR1 reads KGHSH; CDR2 reads LQKENI. The CDR3 has 19 residues. CDR3 sequence: CASSLRRGVATLSSYEQYV. CDR3 coding DNA: TGTGCCAGCTCGCTAAGGAGGGGGGTCGCGACGCTGAGCTCCTACGAGCAGTACGTC.

This clonotype was detected a few times. The rearrangement links TRBV7-2 to TRBJ2-5; a weak D match, TRBD1 (5 bases). Germline CDR1 reads SGHTA; CDR2 reads FQGNSA. V lost 5 bases, J lost 0 bases, and 16 bases lay in between. The CDR3 length is 16 residues. The CDR3 bases are TGTGCCAGCAGCCCCCGAAGGGGCAGGAACCAAGAGACCCAGTACTTC. Encoded protein: CASSPRRGRNQETQYF.

Concerning this clonotype itself: This may come from a read error, since a much larger clone is one base off. A read error is likely, as this CDR3 ends without the conserved phenylalanine or tryptophan. This rearrangement joins TRBV20-1 to TRBJ2-3, with TRBD2 identical over 7 bases. The CDR3 runs to 13 residues. The V gene's germline CDR1 is DFQATT and CDR2 SNEGSKA (reference sequence). The CDR3 here is CSGKRGDTDTQYS. The CDR3 region has the DNA TGCAGCGGGAAGCGGGGAGACACAGATACGCAGTATTCT.

This clonotype was seen a few times. This rearrangement joins TRBV11-2 to TRBJ1-1, with a tentative D call TRBD1 (6 bases). The germline V gene encodes CDR1 SGHAT and CDR2 FQNNGV. V dropped 4 bases and J dropped 4 bases, with 13 bases sitting between them. The CDR3 has 14 residues. CDR3 sequence (DNA): TGTGCCAGCAGCTACCCGGACAGTAGCACTGAAGCTTTCTTT. Translated, it gives CASSYPDSSTEAFF.

V usage is TRBV14 and J usage is TRBJ1-1; D gene ambiguous. V was shortened by 0 bases and J by 6 bases, with 8 bases between the two germline ends. The CDR3 runs to 13 residues. The germline gives CDR1 SGHDN, CDR2 FVKESK. CDR3 DNA: TGTGCCAGCAGCCAAGATTGGAGGGCTGAAGCTTTCTTT. Protein: CASSQDWRAEAFF.

V usage is TRBV4-3 and J usage is TRBJ1-2; D may be TRBD1 (6 bases). This CDR3 spans 14 amino acids. Looked up from germline, CDR1 is LGHNA and CDR2 is YSLEER. The ends were cut back, 0 bases at V and 6 bases at J, with 11 bases in the middle. The CDR3 is CASSQDGRGNGYTF. DNA for the CDR3: TGCGCCAGCAGCCAAGATGGCAGGGGAAATGGCTACACCTTC.

This clonotype has just a few counts. The rearrangement joins TRBV6-5 to TRBJ2-7, with D tentatively TRBD1 or TRBD2 (5 bases each). The germline gives CDR1 MNHEY, CDR2 SVGAGI. V was cut by 0 bases and J by 3 bases, with 15 bases left in between. The CDR3 covers 16 residues. In nucleotides, the CDR3 is TGTGCCAGCAGTTACTCGATGTCCGGGACGGACTACGAGCAGTACTTC. It yields the protein CASSYSMSGTDYEQYF.

Only a few counts were recorded for this clonotype. The gene calls are TRBV30 and TRBJ1-1; D remains ambiguous. The germline V gene has CDR1 GTSNPN and CDR2 SVGIG (reference sequence). The CDR3 contains 16 residues. As DNA, the CDR3 is TGTGCACGAAGGGTCCGTGCGGGGTACGGGGACACTGAAGCTTTCTTT. Amino acid sequence: CARRVRAGYGDTEAFF.

This clonotype was recorded a few times. The CDR3 DNA reads as TGCGCCAGCAGCTTGGTCGCTAGCGGGACCCGCTCCTACGAGCAGTACTTC. This encodes CASSLVASGTRSYEQYF. The chain links TRBV5-1 to TRBJ2-7; 9 bases are a match to TRBD2. CDR3 length: 17 amino acids. V lost 0 bases and J lost 0; bases outside the gene matches: 7. Germline-derived CDR1 and CDR2 are SGHRS and YFSETQ.